These T cell receptor beta chains were read from a single sample in a study of monozygotic twins with inflammatory bowel disease. After re-calling the 5' RACE reads, TCRdb lists one entry per CDR3 protein, DNA absent. With 150,000 to 200,000 distinct CDR3 sequences in the sample, the ten largest clones hold just under 7.5%. The material sequenced was blood. The source of these receptors is a human donor with ulcerative colitis or Crohn's disease, or a healthy co-twin of an affected twin (not recorded which). Both conserved end residues are part of each CDR3.

TRBJ2-1	TRBV4-1	CASSQESGTGRNNEQFF
TRBJ1-1	TRBV2	CASIKEGGRTEAFF
TRBJ1-5	TRBV27	CASSLGVRQPQHF
TRBJ2-1	TRBV7-2	CASSFSRERAKFF
TRBJ2-1	TRBV24-1	CATSDLRLAPQFF
TRBJ1-5	TRBV30	CAWGDGNQPQHF
TRBJ2-5	TRBV5-6	CASSLDRAGTQYF
TRBJ1-1	TRBV18	CASSPTQDTEAFF
TRBJ1-5	TRBV28	CASATGDHSNQPQHF
TRBJ2-1	TRBV5-1	CASSPGASGGVLYNEQFF
TRBJ1-1	TRBV29-1	CSVEAGRNTEAFF
TRBJ2-7	TRBV7-2	CASSLIGDEQYF
TRBJ2-3	TRBV12-3/TRBV12-4	CASSPNRDTQYF